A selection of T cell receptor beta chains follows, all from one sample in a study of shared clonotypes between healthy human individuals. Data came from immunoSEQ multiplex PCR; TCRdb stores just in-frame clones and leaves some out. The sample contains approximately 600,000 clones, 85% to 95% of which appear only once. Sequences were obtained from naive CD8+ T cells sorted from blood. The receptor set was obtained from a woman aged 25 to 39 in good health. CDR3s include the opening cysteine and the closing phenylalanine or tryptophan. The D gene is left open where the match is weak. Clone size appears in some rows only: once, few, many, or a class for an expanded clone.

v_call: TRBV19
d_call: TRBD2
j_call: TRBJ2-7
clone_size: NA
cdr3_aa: CASSIRAGAYEQYF
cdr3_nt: TGTGCCAGTAGTATCCGAGCGGGAGCCTACGAGCAGTACTTC

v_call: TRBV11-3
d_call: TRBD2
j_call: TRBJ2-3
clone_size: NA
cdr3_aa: CASSSGTSGRIGAQYF
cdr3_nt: TGTGCCAGCAGCTCCGGGACTAGCGGGAGGATAGGGGCGCAGTATTTT

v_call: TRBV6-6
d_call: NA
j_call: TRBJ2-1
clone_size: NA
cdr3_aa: CASSSVSNEQFF
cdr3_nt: TGTGCCAGCAGCAGCGTGAGTAATGAGCAGTTCTTC

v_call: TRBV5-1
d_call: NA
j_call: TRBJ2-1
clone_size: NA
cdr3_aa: CASSLRQGSYNEQFF
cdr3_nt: TGCGCCAGCAGCTTGCGTCAGGGGAGCTACAATGAGCAGTTCTTC

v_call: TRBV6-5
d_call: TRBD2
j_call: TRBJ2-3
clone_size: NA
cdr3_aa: CASSFGLAGEHDTQYF
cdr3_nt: TGTGCCAGCAGTTTCGGACTAGCGGGAGAACATGATACGCAGTATTTT

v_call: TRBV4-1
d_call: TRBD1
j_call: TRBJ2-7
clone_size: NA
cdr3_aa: CASSQAGTGVSYEQYF
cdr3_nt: TGCGCCAGCAGCCAAGCCGGGACAGGGGTCTCCTACGAGCAGTACTTC

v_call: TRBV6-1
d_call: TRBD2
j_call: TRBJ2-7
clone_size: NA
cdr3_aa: CASSEWTSGSYEQYF
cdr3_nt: TGTGCCAGCAGCGAATGGACTAGCGGATCCTACGAGCAGTACTTC

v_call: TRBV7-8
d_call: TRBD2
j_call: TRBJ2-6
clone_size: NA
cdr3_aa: CASPRGGLAGITGSGANVLTF
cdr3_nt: TGTGCCTCCCCTCGTGGGGGACTAGCGGGAATTACGGGCTCTGGGGCCAACGTCCTGACTTTC

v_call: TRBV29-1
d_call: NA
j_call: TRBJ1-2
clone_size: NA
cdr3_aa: CSVDAGNYGYTF
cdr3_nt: TGCAGCGTTGACGCCGGGAACTATGGCTACACCTTC

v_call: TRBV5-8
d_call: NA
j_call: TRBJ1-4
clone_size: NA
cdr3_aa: CASSLGLSGMANEKLFF
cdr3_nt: TGTGCCAGCAGCTTAGGTCTTTCGGGCATGGCTAATGAAAAACTGTTTTTT

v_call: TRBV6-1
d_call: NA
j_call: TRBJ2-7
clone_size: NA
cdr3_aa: CASGDLPVWGQYF
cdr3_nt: TGTGCCAGCGGGGACCTCCCCGTCTGGGGACAGTACTTC

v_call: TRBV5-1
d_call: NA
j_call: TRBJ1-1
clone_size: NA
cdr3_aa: CASRAGSTNTEAFF
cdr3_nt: TGCGCCAGCAGGGCGGGGAGCACGAACACTGAAGCTTTCTTT

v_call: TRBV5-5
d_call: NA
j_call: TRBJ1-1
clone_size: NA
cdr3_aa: CASSLAVLNTEAFF
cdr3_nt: TGTGCCAGCAGCTTGGCCGTCTTGAACACTGAAGCTTTCTTT

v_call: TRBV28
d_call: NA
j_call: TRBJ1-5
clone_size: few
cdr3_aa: CASSPSDSNQPQHF
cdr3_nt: TGTGCCAGCAGTCCTTCTGATAGCAATCAGCCCCAGCATTTT

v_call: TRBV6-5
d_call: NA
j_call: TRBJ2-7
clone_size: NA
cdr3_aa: CASRRGRNEQYF
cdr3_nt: TGTGCCAGCAGGAGGGGGAGAAACGAGCAGTACTTC

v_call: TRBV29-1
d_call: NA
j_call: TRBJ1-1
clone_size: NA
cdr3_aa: CSAGIGTEAFF
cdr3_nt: TGCAGCGCAGGGATAGGCACTGAAGCTTTCTTT

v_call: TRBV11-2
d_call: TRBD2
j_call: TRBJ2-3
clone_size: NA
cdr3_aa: CASSLGTSVPSDTQYF
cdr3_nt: TGTGCCAGCAGCTTGGGGACTAGCGTCCCCTCGGATACGCAGTATTTT

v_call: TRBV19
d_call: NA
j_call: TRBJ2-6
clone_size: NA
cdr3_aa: CASSGTGFSGANVLTF
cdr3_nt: TGTGCCAGTAGTGGAACAGGATTCTCTGGGGCCAACGTCCTGACTTTC

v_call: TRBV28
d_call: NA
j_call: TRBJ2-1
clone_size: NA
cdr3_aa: CASSFRGLSSYNEQFF
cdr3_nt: TGTGCCAGCAGTTTTAGGGGCCTCTCCTCCTACAATGAGCAGTTCTTC

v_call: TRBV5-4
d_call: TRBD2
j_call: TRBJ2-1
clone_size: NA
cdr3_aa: CASSRLAGDYNEQFF
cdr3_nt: TGTGCCAGCAGCCGACTAGCGGGAGATTACAATGAGCAGTTCTTC

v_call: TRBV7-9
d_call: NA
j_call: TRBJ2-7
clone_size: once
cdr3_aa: CASTQGQTVASYEQYF
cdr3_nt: TGTGCCAGCACCCAAGGGCAGACAGTTGCCTCCTACGAGCAGTACTTC

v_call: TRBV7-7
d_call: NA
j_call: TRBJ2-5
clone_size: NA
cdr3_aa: CASSLSRVETQYF
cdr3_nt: TGTGCCAGCAGCTTAAGCAGGGTGGAGACCCAGTACTTC

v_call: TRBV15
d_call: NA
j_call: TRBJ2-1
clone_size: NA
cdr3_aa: CATSRDQAGPEQFF
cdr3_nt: TGTGCCACCAGCAGAGATCAGGCGGGGCCTGAGCAGTTCTTC

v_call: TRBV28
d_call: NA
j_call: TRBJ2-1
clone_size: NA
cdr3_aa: CASSFVAVYNEQFF
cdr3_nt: TGTGCCAGCAGTTTCGTGGCAGTTTACAATGAGCAGTTCTTC

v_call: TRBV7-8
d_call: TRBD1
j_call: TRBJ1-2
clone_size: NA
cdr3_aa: CASSLGGGTGMFNYGYTF
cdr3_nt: TGTGCCAGCAGCTTAGGCGGAGGGACAGGGATGTTTAACTATGGCTACACCTTC

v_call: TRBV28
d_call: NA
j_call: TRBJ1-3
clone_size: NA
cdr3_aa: CASSFWGTGNTIYF
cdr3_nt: TGTGCCAGCAGTTTCTGGGGGACTGGAAACACCATATATTTT

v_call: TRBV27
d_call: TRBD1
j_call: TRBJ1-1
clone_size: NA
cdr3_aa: CASRVGQGAWTEAFF
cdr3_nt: TGTGCCAGCAGGGTCGGACAGGGGGCATGGACTGAAGCTTTCTTT

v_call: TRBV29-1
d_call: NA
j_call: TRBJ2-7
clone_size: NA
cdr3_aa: CSVEDPVGSPVEQYF
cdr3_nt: TGCAGCGTTGAAGATCCTGTCGGGTCCCCTGTGGAGCAGTACTTC

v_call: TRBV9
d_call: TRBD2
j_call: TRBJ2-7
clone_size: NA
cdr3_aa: CASSPAGAGGYEQYF
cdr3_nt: TGTGCCAGCAGCCCAGCTGGCGCGGGAGGCTACGAGCAGTACTTC

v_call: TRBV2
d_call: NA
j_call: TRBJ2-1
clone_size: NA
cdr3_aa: CASTRGREKVGNEQFF
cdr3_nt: TGTGCCAGCACCCGAGGAAGGGAGAAAGTGGGAAATGAGCAGTTCTTC

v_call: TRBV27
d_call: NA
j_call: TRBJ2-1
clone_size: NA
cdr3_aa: CASSPGSSYNEQFF
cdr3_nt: TGTGCCAGCAGCCCCGGGAGCTCCTACAATGAGCAGTTCTTC

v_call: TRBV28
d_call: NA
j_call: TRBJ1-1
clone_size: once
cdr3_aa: CASTGTMYTEAFF
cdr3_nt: TGTGCCAGCACGGGGACTATGTACACTGAAGCTTTCTTT

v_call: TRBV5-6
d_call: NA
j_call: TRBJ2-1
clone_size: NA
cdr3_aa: CASLWYSAYNEQFF
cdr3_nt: TGTGCCAGCCTCTGGTACAGCGCCTACAATGAGCAGTTCTTC

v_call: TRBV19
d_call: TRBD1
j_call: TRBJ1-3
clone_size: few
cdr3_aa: CATGAGGLGNTIYF
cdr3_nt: TGTGCCACGGGTGCAGGGGGACTTGGAAACACCATATATTTT

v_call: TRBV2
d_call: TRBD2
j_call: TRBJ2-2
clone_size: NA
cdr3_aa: CASSGTSGRGKTGELFF
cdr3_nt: TGTGCCAGCAGTGGGACTAGCGGGAGGGGAAAAACCGGGGAGCTGTTTTTT

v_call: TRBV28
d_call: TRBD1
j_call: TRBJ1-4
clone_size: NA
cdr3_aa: CASSLGGQGILTPLFF
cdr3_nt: TGTGCCAGCAGTTTGGGAGGACAGGGGATTCTCACGCCCCTGTTTTTT

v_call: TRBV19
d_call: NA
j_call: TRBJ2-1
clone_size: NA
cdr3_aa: CASSIASMMGNNEQFF
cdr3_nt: TGTGCCAGTAGTATAGCCAGTATGATGGGGAACAATGAGCAGTTCTTC

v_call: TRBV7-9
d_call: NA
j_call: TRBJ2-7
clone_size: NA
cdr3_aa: CASSLSGPDYEQYF
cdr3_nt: TGTGCCAGCAGCTTGTCAGGACCGGACTACGAGCAGTACTTC

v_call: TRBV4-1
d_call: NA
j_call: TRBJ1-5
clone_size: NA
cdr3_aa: CASSQDRGSNQPQHF
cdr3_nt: TGCGCCAGCAGCCAAGATCGGGGTAGCAATCAGCCCCAGCATTTT

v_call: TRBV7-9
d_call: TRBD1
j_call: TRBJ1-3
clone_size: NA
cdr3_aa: CASSYSGTGFGGNTIYF
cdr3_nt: TGTGCCAGCAGCTATTCCGGGACAGGGTTCGGTGGAAACACCATATATTTT

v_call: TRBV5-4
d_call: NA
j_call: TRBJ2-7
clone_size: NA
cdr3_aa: CASRGWGESYEQYF
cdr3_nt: TGTGCCAGCAGAGGGTGGGGGGAATCCTACGAGCAGTACTTC

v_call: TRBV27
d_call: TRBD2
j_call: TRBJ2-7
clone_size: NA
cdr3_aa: CASSPTSGSHEQYF
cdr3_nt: TGTGCCAGCAGTCCCACTAGCGGGAGCCACGAGCAGTACTTC

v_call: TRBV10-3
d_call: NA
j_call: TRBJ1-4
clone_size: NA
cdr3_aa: CAISETGSSTNEKLFF
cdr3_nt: TGTGCCATCAGTGAAACAGGGAGTTCAACTAATGAAAAACTGTTTTTT

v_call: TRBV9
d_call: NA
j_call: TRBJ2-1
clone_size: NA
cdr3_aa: CASSVAPDYNEQFF
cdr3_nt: TGTGCCAGCAGCGTAGCCCCAGATTACAATGAGCAGTTCTTC

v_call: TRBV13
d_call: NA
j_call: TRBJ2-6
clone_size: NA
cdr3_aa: CASSLELELGANVLTF
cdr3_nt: TGTGCCAGCAGCTTAGAGTTGGAGCTTGGGGCCAACGTCCTGACTTTC

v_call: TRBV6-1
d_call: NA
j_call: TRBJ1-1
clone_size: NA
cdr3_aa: CASSEERAFF
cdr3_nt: TGTGCCAGCAGTGAGGAACGGGCTTTCTTT

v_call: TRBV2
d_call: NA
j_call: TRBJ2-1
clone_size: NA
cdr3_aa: CASSEVGAGTYNEQFF
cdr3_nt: TGTGCCAGCAGTGAAGTGGGTGCGGGAACCTACAATGAGCAGTTCTTC

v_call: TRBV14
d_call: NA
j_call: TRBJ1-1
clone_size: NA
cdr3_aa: CASSQDAGNLEAFF
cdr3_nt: TGTGCCAGCAGCCAAGACGCAGGGAACCTTGAAGCTTTCTTT

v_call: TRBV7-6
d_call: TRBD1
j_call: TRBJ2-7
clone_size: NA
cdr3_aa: CASSPNPLGTALGGEQYF
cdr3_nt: TGTGCCAGCAGCCCAAACCCTCTCGGGACAGCCCTTGGCGGCGAGCAGTACTTC

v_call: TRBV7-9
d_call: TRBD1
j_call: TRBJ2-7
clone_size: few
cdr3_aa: CASSVTGAAYEQYF
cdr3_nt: TGTGCCAGCAGCGTTACAGGGGCTGCCTACGAGCAGTACTTC

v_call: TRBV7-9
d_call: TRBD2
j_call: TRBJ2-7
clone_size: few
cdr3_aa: CASSQELREGLYEQYF
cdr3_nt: TGTGCCAGCAGCCAGGAGCTCCGGGAGGGCCTGTACGAGCAGTACTTC

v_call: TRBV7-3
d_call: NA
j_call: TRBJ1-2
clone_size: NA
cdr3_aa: CASFVSFVDGYTF
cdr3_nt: TGTGCCAGCTTCGTCTCATTTGTGGATGGCTACACCTTC

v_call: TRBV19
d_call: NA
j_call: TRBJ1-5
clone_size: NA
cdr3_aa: CASSIERTTPGLGGYQPQHF
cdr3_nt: TGTGCCAGTAGTATAGAGCGGACGACCCCGGGCTTGGGGGGATATCAGCCCCAGCATTTT

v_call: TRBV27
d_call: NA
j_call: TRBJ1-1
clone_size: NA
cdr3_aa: CASSLYKGNTEAFF
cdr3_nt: TGTGCCAGCAGTTTATATAAAGGGAACACTGAAGCTTTCTTT